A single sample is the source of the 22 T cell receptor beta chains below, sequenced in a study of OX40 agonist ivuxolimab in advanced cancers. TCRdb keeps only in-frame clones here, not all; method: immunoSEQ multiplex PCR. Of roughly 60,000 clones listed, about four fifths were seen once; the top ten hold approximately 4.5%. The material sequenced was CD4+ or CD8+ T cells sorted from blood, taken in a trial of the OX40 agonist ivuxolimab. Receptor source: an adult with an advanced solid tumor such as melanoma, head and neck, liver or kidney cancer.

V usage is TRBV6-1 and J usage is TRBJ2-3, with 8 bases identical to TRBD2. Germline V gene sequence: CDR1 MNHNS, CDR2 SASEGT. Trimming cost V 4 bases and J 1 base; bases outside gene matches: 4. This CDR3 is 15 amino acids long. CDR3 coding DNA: TGTGCCAGCAGTGTGGAGCGGGGGCGCACAGATACGCAGTATTTT. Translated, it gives CASSVERGRTDTQYF.

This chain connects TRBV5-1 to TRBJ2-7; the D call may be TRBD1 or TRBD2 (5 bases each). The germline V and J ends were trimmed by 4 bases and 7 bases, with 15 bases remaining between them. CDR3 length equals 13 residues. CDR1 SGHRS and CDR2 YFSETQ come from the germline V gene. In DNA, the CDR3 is TGCGCCAGCAGCGCCGCAGGGACCGGGGAGCAGTACTTC. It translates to CASSAAGTGEQYF.

The CDR3 DNA is TGTGCCAGCAGTTACGGGGGCAGGGGCTATAACAATGAGCAGTTCTTC. It encodes CASSYGGRGYNNEQFF. This rearrangement joins TRBV6-5 to TRBJ2-1; TRBD1 is a possible D gene (6 bases). The V end was cut by 2 bases, the J end by 5 bases, with 16 bases between. The CDR3 is made up of 16 amino acids. Germline V lookup: CDR1 MNHEY, CDR2 SVGAGI.

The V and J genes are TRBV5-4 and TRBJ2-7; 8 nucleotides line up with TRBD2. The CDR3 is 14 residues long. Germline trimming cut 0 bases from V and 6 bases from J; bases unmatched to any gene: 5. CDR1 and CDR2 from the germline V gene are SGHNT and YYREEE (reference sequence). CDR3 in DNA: TGTGCCAGCAGCTTGGCCGGGACTAGACGCGAGCAGTACTTC. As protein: CASSLAGTRREQYF.

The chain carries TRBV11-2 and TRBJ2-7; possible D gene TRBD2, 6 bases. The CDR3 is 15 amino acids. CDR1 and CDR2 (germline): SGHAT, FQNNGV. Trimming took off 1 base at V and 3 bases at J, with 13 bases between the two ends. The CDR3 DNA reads TGTGCCAGCAGCTTAGGGGTGACTAGTGACTACGAGCAGTACTTC. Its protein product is CASSLGVTSDYEQYF.

The CDR3, as DNA: TGTGCCAGCAGCCAAGTTGGGGATGAGCAGTTCTTC. It yields the protein CASSQVGDEQFF. The genes are TRBV7-2 and TRBJ2-1; no clear D gene. Germline CDR1 is SGHTA and CDR2 is FQGNSA. V lost 5 bases, J lost 8 bases, and 10 bases lay in between. The CDR3 length is 12 residues.

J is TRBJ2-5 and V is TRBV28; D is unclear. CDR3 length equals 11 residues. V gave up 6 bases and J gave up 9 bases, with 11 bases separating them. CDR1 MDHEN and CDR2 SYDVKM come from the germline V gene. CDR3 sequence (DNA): TGTGCCAGCAGCCGGAAGTGGGCCCAGTACTTC. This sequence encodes CASSRKWAQYF.

CDR3 loop: CAGRDTSNYGYTF. CDR3 nucleotides: TGTGCCGGTAGGGACACCTCTAACTATGGCTACACCTTC. The chain has TRBV28 and TRBJ1-2; tentatively, D is TRBD1 (6 bases). This CDR3 has 13 residues. CDR1 and CDR2 (germline): MDHEN, SYDVKM. V was cut by 11 bases and J by 0 bases, with 13 bases left in between.

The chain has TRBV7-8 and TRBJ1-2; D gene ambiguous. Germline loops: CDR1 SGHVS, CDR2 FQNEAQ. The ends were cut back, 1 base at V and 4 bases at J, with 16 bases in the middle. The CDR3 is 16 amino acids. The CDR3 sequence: CASSLEDGRIGYGYTF. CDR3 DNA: TGTGCCAGCAGCTTAGAGGACGGGCGAATAGGCTATGGCTACACCTTC.

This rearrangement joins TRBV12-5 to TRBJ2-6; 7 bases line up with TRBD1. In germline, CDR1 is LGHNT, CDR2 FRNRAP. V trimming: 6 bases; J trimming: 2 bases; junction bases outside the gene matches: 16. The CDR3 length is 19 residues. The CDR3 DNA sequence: TGTGCTAGTGGCAGAGGGAACAGGGGTCCTCGGGCTGGGGCCAACGTCCTGACTTTC. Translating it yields CASGRGNRGPRAGANVLTF.

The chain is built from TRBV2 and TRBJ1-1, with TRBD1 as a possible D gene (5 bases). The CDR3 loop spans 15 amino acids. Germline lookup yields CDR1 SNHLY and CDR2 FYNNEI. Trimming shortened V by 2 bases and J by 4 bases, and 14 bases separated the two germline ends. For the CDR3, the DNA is TGTGCCAGCAGTGAACAGGGAATATCGAGCACTGAAGCTTTCTTT. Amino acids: CASSEQGISSTEAFF.

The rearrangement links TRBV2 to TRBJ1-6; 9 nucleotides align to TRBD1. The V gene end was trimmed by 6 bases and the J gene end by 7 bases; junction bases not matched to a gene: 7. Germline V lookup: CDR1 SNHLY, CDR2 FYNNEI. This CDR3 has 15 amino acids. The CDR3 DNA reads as TGTGCCAGCAGCCGCAAGGGGACAGGGAATTCACCCCTCCACTTT. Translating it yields CASSRKGTGNSPLHF. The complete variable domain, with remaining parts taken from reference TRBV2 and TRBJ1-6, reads EPEVTQTPSHQVTQMGQEVILRCVPISNHLYFYWYRQILGQKVEFLVSFYNNEISEKSEIFDDQFSVERPDGSNFTLKIRSTKLEDSAMYFCASSRKGTGNSPLHFGNGTRLTVT.

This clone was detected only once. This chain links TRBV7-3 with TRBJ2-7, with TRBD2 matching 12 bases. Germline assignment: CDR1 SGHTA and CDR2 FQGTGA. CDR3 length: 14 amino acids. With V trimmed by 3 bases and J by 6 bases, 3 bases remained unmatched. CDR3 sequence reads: CASSLTSGSTEQYF. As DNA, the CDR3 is TGTGCCAGCAGCTTGACTAGCGGGAGTACCGAGCAGTACTTC.

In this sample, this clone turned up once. The CDR3 coding sequence is TGTGCCAGCAGCTTAGACACAGGGGGCACAGATACGCAGTATTTT. Protein product: CASSLDTGGTDTQYF. The chain couples TRBV7-2 to TRBJ2-3, with TRBD1 identical over 7 bases. Germline CDR1 and CDR2: SGHTA and FQGNSA. V lost 1 base, J lost 1 base, and 2 bases stayed unmatched. CDR3 length: 15 amino acids.

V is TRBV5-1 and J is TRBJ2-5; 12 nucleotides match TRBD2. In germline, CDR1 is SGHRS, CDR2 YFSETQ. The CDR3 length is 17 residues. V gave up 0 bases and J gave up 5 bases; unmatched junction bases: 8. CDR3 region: CASSLALASGRAETQYF. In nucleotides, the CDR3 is TGCGCCAGCAGCTTGGCCTTAGCTAGCGGGAGGGCGGAGACCCAGTACTTC.

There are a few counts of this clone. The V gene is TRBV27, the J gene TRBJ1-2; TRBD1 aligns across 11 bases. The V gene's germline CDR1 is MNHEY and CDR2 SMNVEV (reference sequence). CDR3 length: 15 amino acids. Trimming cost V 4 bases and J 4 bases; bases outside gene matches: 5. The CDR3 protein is CASSWSGTGGYGYTF. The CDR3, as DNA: TGTGCCAGCAGTTGGTCCGGGACAGGGGGCTATGGCTACACCTTC.

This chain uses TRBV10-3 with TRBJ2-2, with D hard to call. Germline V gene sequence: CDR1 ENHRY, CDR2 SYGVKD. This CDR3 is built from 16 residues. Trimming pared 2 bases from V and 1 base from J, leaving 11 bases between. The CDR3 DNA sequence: TGTGCCATCAGTGAGACGAAAGAACAGAACACCGGGGAGCTGTTTTTT. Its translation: CAISETKEQNTGELFF.

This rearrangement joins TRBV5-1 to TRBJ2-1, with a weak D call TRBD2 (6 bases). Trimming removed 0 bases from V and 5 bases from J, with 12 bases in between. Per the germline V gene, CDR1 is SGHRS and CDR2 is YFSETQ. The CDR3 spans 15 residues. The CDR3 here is CASSLVTRENNEQFF. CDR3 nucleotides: TGCGCCAGCAGCTTGGTTACCCGGGAGAACAATGAGCAGTTCTTC. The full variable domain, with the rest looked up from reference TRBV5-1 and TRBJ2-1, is KAGVTQTPRYLIKTRGQQVTLSCSPISGHRSVSWYQQTPGQGLQFLFEYFSETQRNKGNFPGRFSGRQFSNSRSEMNVSTLELGDSALYLCASSLVTRENNEQFFGPGTRLTVL.

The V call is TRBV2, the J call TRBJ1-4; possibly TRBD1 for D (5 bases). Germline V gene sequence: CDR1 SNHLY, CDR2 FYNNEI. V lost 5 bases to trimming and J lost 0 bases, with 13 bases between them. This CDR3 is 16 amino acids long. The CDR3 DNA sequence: TGTGCCAGCAGTCCTGACAGAGTTTCAACTAATGAAAAACTGTTTTTT. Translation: CASSPDRVSTNEKLFF.

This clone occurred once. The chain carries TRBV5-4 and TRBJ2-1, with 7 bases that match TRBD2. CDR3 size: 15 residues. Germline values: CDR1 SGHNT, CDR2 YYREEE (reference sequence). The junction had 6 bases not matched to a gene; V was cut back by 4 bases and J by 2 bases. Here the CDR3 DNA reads TGTGCCAGCAGCACCGGGGGGTCGCCCTACAATGAGCAGTTCTTC. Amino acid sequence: CASSTGGSPYNEQFF.

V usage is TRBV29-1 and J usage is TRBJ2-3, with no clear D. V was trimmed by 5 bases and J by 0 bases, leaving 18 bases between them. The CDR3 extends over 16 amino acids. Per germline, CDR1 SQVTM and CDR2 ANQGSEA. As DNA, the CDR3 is TGCAGCGTTCCTGATCGGATTAGAACTAGCACAGATACGCAGTATTTT. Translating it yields CSVPDRIRTSTDTQYF.

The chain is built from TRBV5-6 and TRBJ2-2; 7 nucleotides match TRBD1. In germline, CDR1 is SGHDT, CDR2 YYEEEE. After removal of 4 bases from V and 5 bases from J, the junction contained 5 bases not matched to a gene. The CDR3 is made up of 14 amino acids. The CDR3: CASSTSGGTGELFF. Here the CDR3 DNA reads TGTGCCAGCAGCACCTCAGGGGGAACCGGGGAGCTGTTTTTT.